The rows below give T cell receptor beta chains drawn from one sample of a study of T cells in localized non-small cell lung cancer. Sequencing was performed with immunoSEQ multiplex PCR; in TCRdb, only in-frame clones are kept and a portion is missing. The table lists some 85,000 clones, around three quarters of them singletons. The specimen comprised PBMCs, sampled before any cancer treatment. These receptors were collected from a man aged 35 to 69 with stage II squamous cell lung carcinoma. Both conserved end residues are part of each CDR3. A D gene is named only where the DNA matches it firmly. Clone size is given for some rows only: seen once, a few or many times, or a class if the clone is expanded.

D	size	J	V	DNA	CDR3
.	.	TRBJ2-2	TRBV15	TGTGCCACCAGCAGAGATCGGCAGCGCCAAAACACCGGGGAGCTGTTTTTT	CATSRDRQRQNTGELFF
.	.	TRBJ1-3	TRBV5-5	TGTGCCAGCAGCTTGGCCACAACTGGAAACACCATATATTTT	CASSLATTGNTIYF
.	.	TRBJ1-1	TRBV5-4	TGTGCCAGCAGCAAGGTAGCTGGGGAAACTGAAGCTTTCTTT	CASSKVAGETEAFF
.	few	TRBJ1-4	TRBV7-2	TGTGCCAGCAGCTTAAGTTGGCAGAACAATGAAAAACTGTTTTTT	CASSLSWQNNEKLFF
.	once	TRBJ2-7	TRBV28	TGTGCCAGCAGTTTTCGGCAGGGGACGCACGAGCAGTACTTC	CASSFRQGTHEQYF
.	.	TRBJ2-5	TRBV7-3	TGTGCCAGCAGCTTAACGGGAGGGGGCACAGAGACCCAGTACTTC	CASSLTGGGTETQYF
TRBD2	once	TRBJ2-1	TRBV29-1	TGCAGCGCCGAACTAGCGGGAGAGAATGAGTGGCAGTTCTTC	CSAELAGENEWQFF
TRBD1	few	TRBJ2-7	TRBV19	TGTGCCAGTAGTATCCGGACAGGGGGTGAGTACGAGCAGTACTTC	CASSIRTGGEYEQYF
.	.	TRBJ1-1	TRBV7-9	TGTGCCAGCAGCCCTCCGATGGGCCCTGAAGCTTTCTTT	CASSPPMGPEAFF
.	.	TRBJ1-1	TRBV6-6	TGTGCCAGCAGTTACGCAGGAAGGGGTGGTGGGACTGAAGCTTTCTTT	CASSYAGRGGGTEAFF
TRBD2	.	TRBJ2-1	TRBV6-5	TGTGCCAGCAGTTACAGCGGGGGGGCTGATGAGCAGTTCTTC	CASSYSGGADEQFF
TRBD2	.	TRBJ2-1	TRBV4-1	TGCGCCAGCAGCCCGGGACTAGCGGGGGGGCTAAGGGTAAATGAGCAGTTCTTC	CASSPGLAGGLRVNEQFF
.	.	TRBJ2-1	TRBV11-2	TGTGCCAGCAGCTTGCCCCAAGGAGCGGATATTAACAATGAGCAGTTCTTC	CASSLPQGADINNEQFF
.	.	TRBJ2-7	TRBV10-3	TGTGCCATCAGTGGTATGAGCTCCTACGAGCAGTACTTC	CAISGMSSYEQYF
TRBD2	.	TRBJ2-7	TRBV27	TGTGCCAGCAGTTCCCGTAGCGGGGGGGCCTACGAGCAGTACTTC	CASSSRSGGAYEQYF
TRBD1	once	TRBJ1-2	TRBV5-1	TGCGCCAGCAGCTTGACAGGGGCCTATGGCTACACCTTC	CASSLTGAYGYTF
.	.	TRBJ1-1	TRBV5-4	TGCGCCAGCAGCCAGGACACCATGAACACTGAAGCTTTCTTT	CASSQDTMNTEAFF
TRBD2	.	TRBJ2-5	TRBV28	TGTGCCAGCATCGAATCAACTAGCGGGGAGACCCAGTACTTC	CASIESTSGETQYF
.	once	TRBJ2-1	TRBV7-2	TGTGCCAGCAGCCCCTCCGGGACACAAAATGAGCAGTTCTTC	CASSPSGTQNEQFF
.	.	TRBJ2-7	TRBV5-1	TGCGCCAGCAGCTTGGCCAGCAGGACCTACGAGCAGTACTTC	CASSLASRTYEQYF
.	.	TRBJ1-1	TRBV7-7	TGTGCTAGCAGCTTAAACAGGGACACTGAAGCTTTCTTT	CASSLNRDTEAFF
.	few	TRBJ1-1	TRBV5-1	TGCGCCAGCAGCTTGGCTGGGACACGGGACACTGAAGCTTTCTTT	CASSLAGTRDTEAFF
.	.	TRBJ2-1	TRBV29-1	TGCAGCGTGGCGTACTGGGACACCCGAGTTGAGCAGTTCTTC	CSVAYWDTRVEQFF
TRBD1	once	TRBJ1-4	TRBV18	TGTGCCAGCTCACCACCCCAGGGGGGTACTAATGAAAAACTGTTTTTT	CASSPPQGGTNEKLFF
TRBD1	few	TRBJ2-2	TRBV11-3	TGTGCCAGCAGCCTGACAGGGGCCGGGGAGCTGTTTTTT	CASSLTGAGELFF
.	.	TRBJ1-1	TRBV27	TGTGCCAGCAGTTCCGTGAGGGGCGCGAATCCGAACACTGAAGCTTTCTTT	CASSSVRGANPNTEAFF
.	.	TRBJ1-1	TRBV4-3	TGCGCCAGCAGCCACGGGAACACTGAAGCTTTCTTT	CASSHGNTEAFF
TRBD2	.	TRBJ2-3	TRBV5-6	TGTGCCAGCAGCTCGACTAGCGGCTCAAGCACAGATACGCAGTATTTT	CASSSTSGSSTDTQYF
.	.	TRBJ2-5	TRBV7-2	TGTGCCAGCAGCCTTGCGGCAGGGGGGAGAGAGACCCAGTACTTC	CASSLAAGGRETQYF
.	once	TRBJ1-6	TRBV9	TGTGCCAGCAGCCCCGGGGGACGGGGGAATTCACCCCTCCACTTT	CASSPGGRGNSPLHF
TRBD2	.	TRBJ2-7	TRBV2	TGTGCCAGCAGTTCCGAGGGGACTAGCGGGGTCCCCCATTACTTC	CASSSEGTSGVPHYF
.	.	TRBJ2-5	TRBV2	TGTGCCAGCAGTGTTTCCGTTCAAGAGACCCAGTACTTC	CASSVSVQETQYF
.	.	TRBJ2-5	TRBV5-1	TGCGCCAGCAGCTTGGATGGGGTCCAAGAGACCCAGTACTTC	CASSLDGVQETQYF
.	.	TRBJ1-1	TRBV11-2	TGTGCCAGCACCCCGACGGCAGTGAACACTGAAGCTTTCTTT	CASTPTAVNTEAFF
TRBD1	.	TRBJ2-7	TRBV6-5	TGTGCCAGCACCACGAAGACAGGGACCTACGAGCAGTACTTC	CASTTKTGTYEQYF
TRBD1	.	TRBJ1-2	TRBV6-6	TGTGCCAGCAGCCGAGCGAACAGGGGTGGAGGCTACACCTTC	CASSRANRGGGYTF
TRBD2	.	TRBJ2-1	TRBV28	TGTGCCAGCAGTTTATCGGCGGGAGGGTCTTTCTACAATGAGCAGTTCTTC	CASSLSAGGSFYNEQFF
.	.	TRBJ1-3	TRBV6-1	TGTGCCAGCAGGGGGGGGACCATCGTGGGAAACACCATATATTTT	CASRGGTIVGNTIYF
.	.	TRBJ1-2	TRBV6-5	TGTGCCAGCAGCATACTGCAGGGATCCTCCCCGGGCTACACCTTC	CASSILQGSSPGYTF